This entry describes one T cell receptor (beta chain). This entry comes from a study of PD-L1 blockade in urothelial cancer. Study-level background: Blood samples had a median of 141,255 T cells.

Germline trimming cut 5 bases from V and 0 bases from J; bases unmatched to any gene: 7. Germline CDR1 LNHDA, CDR2 SQIVND (reference sequence). The CDR3 runs to 16 residues. The assay was immunoSEQ multiplex PCR, and TCRdb's table has in-frame clones only and misses some. The table shows about 91,000 clones, with roughly 90% occurring only once. V usage is TRBV19 and J usage is TRBJ1-5; TRBD1 matches at 7 bases. This clonotype was sampled from a man aged 55 to 69 with urothelial cancer. The starting material was PBMCs, obtained around atezolizumab (anti-PD-L1) treatment. CDR3 nucleotides: TGTGCCAGTAGTTTAGGGACAGATACTAGCAATCAGCCCCAGCATTTT. The encoded protein is CASSLGTDTSNQPQHF. Variable domain in full (rest from reference TRBV19 and TRBJ1-5): DGGITQSPKYLFRKEGQNVTLSCEQNLNHDAMYWYRQDPGQGLRLIYYSQIVNDFQKGDIAEGYSVSREKKESFPLTVTSAQKNPTAFYLCASSLGTDTSNQPQHFGDGTRLSIL.